What follows are 20 T cell receptor beta chains derived from one specimen sequenced in a study of T cells in Graves' hyperthyroidism and ophthalmopathy. Amplification yielded TCR beta CDR3 regions, with RNA transcripts as the source. HTBI primers were the set used in a first-round RT-PCR of the TCR CDR3. TCRdb reprocessed the multiplex PCR reads via MiXCR and lists one record per CDR3 protein. There are about 640,000 distinct CDR3 sequences in the sample; 45% occur only once, and more than 7% lies in the top ten. Sequencing was carried out using peripheral blood or thyroid tissue (not recorded which). These receptor sequences come from an adult man with Graves' disease, either hyperthyroidism or ophthalmopathy (not recorded which).

The V call is TRBV5-1, the J call TRBJ2-7; TRBD2 agrees at 7 bases. In germline, CDR1 is SGHRS, CDR2 YFSETQ. The CDR3 is made up of 16 amino acids. Trimming removed 4 bases from V and 1 base from J; junction bases left unmatched: 11. CDR3 residues: CASSPSGLAVSYEQYF. CDR3 bases: TGCGCCAGCAGCCCGAGTGGCCTAGCGGTTTCCTACGAGCAGTACTTC.

The chain uses TRBV9 and TRBJ1-1; TRBD1 is a possible D gene (5 bases). CDR1 SGDLS and CDR2 YYNGEE come from the germline V gene. The CDR3 contains 15 residues. V lost 0 bases, J lost 1 base, and 10 bases lay in between. The CDR3 sequence: CASSVGGASNTEAFF. The CDR3 nucleotides are TGTGCCAGCAGCGTAGGTGGGGCCTCGAACACTGAAGCTTTCTTT.

The chain carries TRBV7-9 and TRBJ2-7; 11 bases align to TRBD1. The CDR3 consists of 14 residues. Trimming cost V 6 bases and J 6 bases; bases outside gene matches: 7. Germline lookup yields CDR1 SEHNR and CDR2 FQNEAQ (reference sequence). CDR3 nucleotides: TGTGCCAGCAGACGTGGAGGGACAGGGGGCGAGCAGTACTTC. This encodes CASRRGGTGGEQYF.

As to this clonotype: A read error may explain this, as a much larger clone is one base away. CDR3 DNA: TGTGCCAGCAGGGAAGACAGGGTAGGACGGGACACCGGGGAGCTGTTTTTT. It encodes CASREDRVGRDTGELFF. The chain links TRBV2 to TRBJ2-2; 7 bases are a match to TRBD1. This CDR3 region has 17 residues. Germline CDR1 SNHLY, CDR2 FYNNEI.

The rearrangement uses TRBV15 and TRBJ1-5; D unresolved. Trimming left V 3 bases short and J 7 bases short, with 16 bases between. The germline gives CDR1 LNHNV, CDR2 YYDKDF (reference sequence). The CDR3 loop spans 15 amino acids. CDR3 loop: CATSRDGVNYQPQHF. CDR3 nucleotide sequence: TGTGCCACCAGCAGGGACGGGGTGAACTACCAGCCCCAGCATTTT.

The V and J genes are TRBV7-3 and TRBJ1-2; 7 bases map to TRBD1. Germline CDR1 SGHTA, CDR2 FQGTGA. This CDR3 has 13 amino acids. V lost 3 bases to trimming and J lost 8 bases; unmatched junction nucleotides: 6. CDR3 region: CASSFRGQRGYTF. The CDR3 nucleotides read TGTGCCAGCAGCTTCAGGGGACAGCGAGGCTACACCTTC.

The chain carries TRBV20-1 and TRBJ2-5, with TRBD1 matching over 8 bases. This CDR3 is 12 amino acids long. Germline-derived CDR1 and CDR2 are DFQATT and SNEGSKA (reference sequence). The CDR3, as DNA: TGCAGGGCAAGACAGGGGCAAGAGACCCAGTACTTC. Its translation is CRARQGQETQYF.

This rearrangement joins TRBV6-5 to TRBJ2-7; no clear D. Germline V gene sequence: CDR1 MNHEY, CDR2 SVGAGI. This CDR3 spans 13 amino acids. Trimming shortened V by 2 bases and J by 5 bases, and 10 bases separated the two germline ends. CDR3 sequence reads: CASSYERSNEQYF. The CDR3 coding sequence is TGTGCCAGCAGTTACGAACGGTCCAACGAGCAGTACTTC.

The chain carries TRBV20-1 and TRBJ1-1; 9 bases fit TRBD1. With V trimmed by 0 bases and J by 0 bases, 11 bases remained unmatched. The CDR3 consists of 18 residues. Germline lookup yields CDR1 DFQATT and CDR2 SNEGSKA (reference sequence). The CDR3 DNA follows: TGCAGTGCTAGAGATCAACTAGGACAGGGGTCCGTGAACACTGAAGCTTTCTTT. Protein product: CSARDQLGQGSVNTEAFF.

DNA of the CDR3: TGCGCCAGCAGCTGGGGACAGCAGAACACTGAAGCTTTCTTT. This codes for CASSWGQQNTEAFF. The chain joins TRBV5-1 to TRBJ1-1; TRBD1 matches at 7 bases. The CDR3 has 14 amino acids. The V and J ends lost 3 bases and 1 base, in that order; junction bases with no gene match: 3. The germline V gene encodes CDR1 SGHRS and CDR2 YFSETQ.

The chain combines TRBV5-1 with TRBJ1-1; no definite D call. With 3 bases removed from V and 0 bases from J, the gap between germline ends came to 9 bases. This CDR3 spans 14 amino acids. Germline CDR1 is SGHRS and CDR2 is YFSETQ. CDR3 bases: TGCGCCAGCAGCTCTCGGGTGGTGAACACTGAAGCTTTCTTT. It specifies CASSSRVVNTEAFF. Filled out from reference TRBV5-1 and TRBJ1-1, the complete variable domain reads KAGVTQTPRYLIKTRGQQVTLSCSPISGHRSVSWYQQTPGQGLQFLFEYFSETQRNKGNFPGRFSGRQFSNSRSEMNVSTLELGDSALYLCASSSRVVNTEAFFGQGTRLTVV.

A note on this clonotype: This clone may be a read error of a much larger clone one base away. The chain carries TRBV12-3 or TRBV12-4 and TRBJ2-7; D may correspond to TRBD1 or TRBD2 (5 bases each). The CDR3 runs to 14 residues. The CDR3 spells CAISPRVGPYEQYF. In nucleotides, the CDR3 is TGTGCCATCAGTCCTCGAGTGGGACCCTACGAGCAGTACTTC.

This clonotype has a handful of counts. The gene calls are TRBV7-2 and TRBJ2-5; 12 bases agree with TRBD2. CDR1 is SGHTA, CDR2 FQGNSA, per germline. J gave up 4 bases and V 5 bases, and 8 bases lay outside the gene matches. The CDR3 runs 16 residues. The CDR3 bases are TGTGCCAGCAGCCCCACTAGCGGGAGGAAAGGAGAGACCCAGTACTTC. It yields the protein CASSPTSGRKGETQYF.

This clonotype was counted between two and nine times. J is TRBJ1-1 and V is TRBV7-6; TRBD1 agrees at 10 bases. V lost 8 bases, J lost 0 bases, and 12 bases stayed unmatched. Germline V gene sequence: CDR1 SGHVS, CDR2 FNYEAQ. This CDR3 contains 17 residues. The CDR3 nucleotides are TGTGCCAGCTCACCACTGGGACAGGGGTGGATGAACACTGAAGCTTTCTTT. Translation gives CASSPLGQGWMNTEAFF.

J is TRBJ1-1 and V is TRBV6-1; TRBD1 matches 7 bases. The germline CDR1 and CDR2 sequences are MNHNS and SASEGT. The CDR3 sequence is 13 residues long. Trimming removed 1 base from V and 5 bases from J; junction bases left unmatched: 1. CDR3 DNA sequence: TGTGCCAGCAGTGAAGAGGGGGCGACTGAAGCTTTCTTT. Translated, it gives CASSEEGATEAFF.

This clonotype has ten or more counts. The chain joins TRBV24-1 to TRBJ1-1; D is possibly TRBD1 (5 bases). The length of the CDR3 is 12 residues. The V end was cut by 0 bases, the J end by 14 bases, with 12 bases between. The germline V gene encodes CDR1 KGHDR and CDR2 SFDVKD. This CDR3 is CATSDLRGREFF. The DNA for the CDR3 is TGTGCCACCAGTGATTTGAGGGGTCGTGAGTTCTTT.

This clonotype was seen a few times. The chain couples TRBV7-9 to TRBJ1-2; 7 nucleotides match TRBD1. With 6 bases clipped from V and 6 bases from J, the junction kept 7 bases outside the gene matches. Germline lookup yields CDR1 SEHNR and CDR2 FQNEAQ (reference sequence). CDR3 size: 13 residues. CDR3 protein: CASSPGQVNGYTF. The CDR3 DNA reads TGTGCCAGCAGTCCTGGACAGGTTAATGGCTACACCTTC.

The gene calls are TRBV29-1 and TRBJ1-2, with D perhaps matching TRBD1 (5 bases). CDR1 and CDR2 (germline): SQVTM, ANQGSEA. With 8 bases removed from V and 5 bases from J, the gap between germline ends came to 18 bases. The CDR3 runs to 13 residues. The DNA for the CDR3 is TGCAGCCCTATCCGGGACGGACTGTATGGCTACACCTTC. Amino acid sequence: CSPIRDGLYGYTF.

A word on this clonotype: A much more abundant neighbour one base away suggests this may be a read error. The chain is built from TRBV2 and TRBJ2-5; TRBD2 matches at 14 bases. The J segment lost 5 bases and the V segment lost 5 bases, leaving 4 bases of the junction unmatched. Germline CDR1 and CDR2: SNHLY and FYNNEI. The CDR3 runs 15 residues. The chain's CDR3 is CASSSGLAGDETQYF. DNA for the CDR3: TGTGCCAGCAGTTCGGGACTAGCGGGAGATGAGACCCAGTACTTC. The entire variable domain, with the rest obtained from reference TRBV2 and TRBJ2-5, is as follows: EPEVTQTPSHQVTQMGQEVILRCVPISNHLYFYWYRQILGQKVEFLVSFYNNEISEKSEIFDDQFSVERPDGSNFTLKIRSTKLEDSAMYFCASSSGLAGDETQYFGPGTRLLVL.

This clonotype was counted many times. The chain joins TRBV7-8 to TRBJ1-5; D is unclear. This CDR3 comprises 14 residues. Germline CDR1 is SGHVS and CDR2 is FQNEAQ. The germline V and J ends were trimmed by 1 base and 0 bases, with 4 bases remaining between them. The CDR3 DNA sequence: TGTGCCAGCAGCTTAGGCATTAGCAATCAGCCCCAGCATTTT. Residues: CASSLGISNQPQHF.